This is a list of T cell receptor beta chains from one sample in a study of blood T cells in healthy people across ages. In TCRdb, the 5' RACE reads were re-called with MiXCR into one record per CDR3 protein. Here the sample spans fewer than 1,000,000 distinct CDR3 sequences, around two fifths being singletons. The sample comprised blood. These receptors all stem from a man aged 55 to 70 in good health. Each CDR3 is given with its conserved first and last residue. Each record gives: V gene, clone size, J gene, D gene, CDR3 protein, CDR3 DNA. D genes are given only for firm matches. The size entry is marked missing in some rows and otherwise reads once, few, many or a size class.

TRBV7-2	.	TRBJ2-4	.	CDSSFPKSDRAKNIQYF	TGTGACAGCAGCTTCCCTAAATCGGACAGAGCCAAAAACATTCAGTACTTC
TRBV2	.	TRBJ2-2	.	CASSEALPGANTGELFF	TGTGCCAGCAGTGAAGCGCTTCCAGGGGCGAACACCGGGGAGCTGTTTTTT
TRBV7-9	.	TRBJ1-1	.	CASSPGLFFDGEAFF	TGTGCCAGCAGCCCCGGACTTTTTTTTGATGGTGAAGCTTTCTTT
TRBV7-9	.	TRBJ1-5	.	CASSFQGDSNQPQHF	TGTGCCAGCAGCTTTCAGGGAGATAGCAATCAGCCCCAGCATTTT
TRBV7-2	.	TRBJ1-5	.	CASSLEPGGGNQPQHF	TGTGCCAGCAGCTTAGAACCAGGAGGGGGCAATCAGCCCCAGCATTTT
TRBV7-2	.	TRBJ2-7	.	CASSLQGEMAYEQYF	TGTGCCAGCAGCTTACAGGGAGAAATGGCCTACGAGCAGTACTTC
TRBV20-1	.	TRBJ2-7	TRBD1	CSAGTGAEQYF	TGCAGTGCTGGAACAGGGGCCGAGCAGTACTTC
TRBV7-6	many	TRBJ2-5	TRBD1	CASRLDRGEETQYF	TGTGCCAGCAGATTGGACAGGGGGGAAGAGACCCAGTACTTC
TRBV10-2	.	TRBJ1-2	TRBD1	CASLLGTGNYGYTF	TGCGCCAGTTTACTCGGGACAGGGAACTATGGCTACACCTTC
TRBV4-3	.	TRBJ2-2	TRBD2	CASSQGEGSELFF	TGCGCCAGCAGCCAGGGGGAGGGTTCGGAGCTGTTTTTT
TRBV20-1	few	TRBJ2-6	.	CSARRTAPNVLTF	TGCAGTGCTCGCAGGACAGCCCCAAACGTCCTGACTTTC
TRBV20-1	.	TRBJ2-7	TRBD1	CSARLGTGRCEQYF	TGCAGTGCTAGACTCGGGACAGGGAGATGCGAGCAGTACTTC
TRBV6-1	.	TRBJ2-1	TRBD1	CASSEGTDFYNEQFF	TGTGCCAGCAGTGAGGGGACAGACTTCTACAATGAGCAGTTCTTC
TRBV20-1	few	TRBJ2-7	TRBD1	CSATIQGASRYEQYF	TGCAGTGCTACAATACAGGGGGCCTCCCGGTACGAGCAGTACTTC
TRBV3-1	.	TRBJ2-3	TRBD1	CASSRGQGATDTQYF	TGTGCCAGCAGCCGAGGACAGGGGGCAACAGATACGCAGTATTTT
TRBV12-3/TRBV12-4	few	TRBJ2-4	.	CASSPRFDKNIQYF	TGTGCCAGCAGCCCCCGGTTTGACAAAAACATTCAGTACTTC
TRBV4-3	.	TRBJ2-5	.	CASSQEQGRTETQYF	TGCGCCAGCAGCCAAGAGCAGGGCAGGACGGAGACCCAGTACTTC
TRBV21-1	few	TRBJ1-2	.	CASSKADVANYGYTF	TGTGCCAGCAGCAAAGCCGACGTCGCAAACTATGGCTACACCTTC
TRBV7-2	.	TRBJ1-2	.	CASSLVSYGGMNYGYTF	TGTGCCAGCAGCTTAGTTTCATACGGCGGTATGAACTATGGCTACACCTTC
TRBV20-1	few	TRBJ1-1	TRBD1	CSARVLGSGGQTEAFF	TGCAGTGCTAGGGTTCTCGGGTCAGGGGGTCAGACTGAAGCTTTCTTT
TRBV4-3	.	TRBJ2-6	.	CASSQDDRSSGANVLTF	TGCGCCAGCAGCCAAGACGACCGCTCGTCTGGGGCCAACGTCCTGACTTTC
TRBV3-1	.	TRBJ2-1	.	CASSWGNEQFF	TGTGCCAGCAGTTGGGGGAATGAGCAGTTCTTC
TRBV21-1	few	TRBJ1-6	.	CASSKVVQNSPLHF	TGTGCCAGCAGCAAAGTGGTTCAGAATTCACCCCTCCACTTT
TRBV2	.	TRBJ2-2	TRBD1	CASSPTGAQAHTGELFF	TGTGCCAGCAGTCCAACAGGGGCCCAAGCACACACCGGGGAGCTGTTTTTT
TRBV6-2/TRBV6-3	.	TRBJ2-7	.	CASSKPLVGGKSSYEQYF	TGTGCCAGCAGCAAGCCCCTCGTCGGCGGGAAGAGCTCCTACGAGCAGTACTTC
TRBV5-1	.	TRBJ2-7	.	CASSPRWTDSYEQYF	TGCGCCAGCAGCCCGAGATGGACGGACTCCTACGAGCAGTACTTC
TRBV11-3	.	TRBJ1-1	TRBD1	CASSLGGTENTEAFF	TGTGCCAGCAGCTTAGGCGGGACAGAGAACACTGAAGCTTTCTTT
TRBV4-3	few	TRBJ1-4	.	CASSHGTLGFSEKLFF	TGCGCCAGCAGCCACGGGACCTTGGGATTTAGTGAAAAACTGTTTTTT
TRBV20-1	.	TRBJ2-2	TRBD2	CSARHGGANGELFF	TGCAGTGCTAGGCACGGGGGGGCTAACGGGGAGCTGTTTTTT
TRBV28	.	TRBJ2-3	.	CASRTQQPDTQYF	TGTGCCAGCAGAACTCAACAGCCAGATACGCAGTATTTT
TRBV12-3/TRBV12-4	.	TRBJ1-6	TRBD1	CASSPQGGVSPLHF	TGTGCCAGCAGTCCCCAGGGGGGGGTTTCACCCCTCCACTTT
TRBV6-5	.	TRBJ2-5	TRBD1	CASSTRQGTETQYF	TGTGCCAGCAGTACCCGACAGGGTACAGAGACCCAGTACTTC
TRBV9	.	TRBJ2-1	TRBD2	CASSPGHSGGSNEQFF	TGTGCCAGCAGCCCTGGGCATAGCGGGGGGTCGAATGAGCAGTTCTTC
TRBV3-1	.	TRBJ2-2	TRBD2	CASRYTSGTGELFF	TGTGCCAGCAGGTATACTAGCGGCACCGGGGAGCTGTTTTTT
TRBV5-1	few	TRBJ2-3	.	CASSLSQGTTDTQYF	TGCGCCAGCAGCTTGTCTCAGGGGACGACAGATACGCAGTATTTT
TRBV14	.	TRBJ2-7	.	CASSQGPSYEKYF	TGTGCCAGCAGCCAAGGACCTTCCTACGAGAAGTACTTC
TRBV4-3	many	TRBJ1-6	.	CASSQDGIGGNSPLHF	TGCGCCAGCAGCCAAGATGGTATCGGCGGGAATTCACCCCTCCACTTT